This TCR beta chain was documented in a study of cytomegalovirus exposure and HLA in healthy donors. General study findings and limits: Rarity held for most TCR sequences, but there were some public TCRs that occurred in many donors. Most CMV-associated TCR beta chains appeared HLA-restricted in a later analysis.

Points on this clone: Antigen: not known.

Germline values: CDR1 SGHAT, CDR2 FQNNGV. The germline V and J ends were trimmed by 0 bases and 4 bases, with 6 bases remaining between them. The CDR3 runs to 13 residues. PCR primers comprised 60 Vbeta and 13 Jbeta primers. Clones were sequenced by immunoSEQ multiplex PCR, and TCRdb holds only the in-frame ones, with some missing. The sample lists around 130,000 clones; approximately 80% were seen once. Healthy bone marrow donors supplied every sample. The TCR originated in a girl aged 2 to 9 in good health and CMV-seronegative. The sequencing input was PBMCs. The chain has TRBV11-2 and TRBJ1-1; D not certain. DNA for the CDR3: TGTGCCAGCAGCTTAGAGGCACCCACTGAAGCTTTCTTT. Translating gives CASSLEAPTEAFF.